Below are 28 T cell receptor beta chains sequenced from a single sample in a study of post-analysis software for immune sequencing data. cDNA libraries of TCR beta carried unique molecular identifiers. One entry per CDR3 protein, called by TCRdb with MiXCR from the PCR reads. This table has hundreds of thousands of distinct CDR3 sequences, over 45% appearing once. These receptors have no identified antigens. Notes on the study in general: There were a handful of TRBV segments more frequent in patients than controls, and TRBV5-6, TRBV5-1 and TRBV20-1 were among them.

Sequencing was performed on blood. The receptors were sampled from a girl aged 2 to 9 with multiple sclerosis.

V gene TRBV29-1 combines with J gene TRBJ2-5, with 10 bases aligning to TRBD2. Germline CDR1 reads SQVTM; CDR2 reads ANQGSEA. This CDR3 spans 16 amino acids. Losses at the gene ends were 2 bases for V and 4 bases for J; bases not matched to a gene: 10. CDR3 sequence reads: CSVEWSSGSPGETQYF. CDR3 coding DNA: TGCAGCGTTGAATGGTCTAGCGGGAGTCCTGGAGAGACCCAGTACTTC.

This sequence joins TRBV5-1 and TRBJ2-1; the match to TRBD2 covers 11 bases. The CDR3 loop spans 17 amino acids. Per germline, CDR1 SGHRS and CDR2 YFSETQ. V lost 5 bases, J lost 10 bases, and 17 bases stayed unmatched. The CDR3: CASSEGALAGGPQEQFF. CDR3 in DNA: TGCGCCAGCAGTGAGGGCGCTCTAGCGGGAGGACCCCAGGAGCAGTTCTTC.

Concerning this clonotype: Compared with germline, one end of the junction differs, possibly owing to a read error. The chain's CDR3 is CACSLSSGRAGEQFF. In DNA form, the CDR3 reads TGTGCCTGCAGCTTGAGTAGCGGGAGGGCCGGAGAGCAGTTCTTC. This chain links TRBV5-6 with TRBJ2-1; TRBD2 matches at 11 bases. CDR1 is SGHDT, CDR2 YYEEEE, per germline. The CDR3 spans 15 residues.

The J gene is TRBJ2-7, the V gene TRBV6-1; 8 bases fit TRBD2. This CDR3 is built from 15 residues. Germline trimming cut 2 bases from V and 0 bases from J; bases unmatched to any gene: 3. Germline lookup yields CDR1 MNHNS and CDR2 SASEGT. The chain's CDR3 is CASSELSGSSYEQYF. The DNA of the CDR3 is TGTGCCAGCAGTGAACTCAGCGGGAGCTCCTACGAGCAGTACTTC.

V is TRBV4-1 and J is TRBJ2-7, with a possible D match to TRBD1 (6 bases). Germline V CDR1 and CDR2: MGHRA, YSYEKL. V gave up 0 bases and J gave up 6 bases, with 12 bases separating them. The CDR3 sequence is 14 residues long. CDR3 residues: CASSQEYRAGEQYF. The CDR3 DNA reads as TGCGCCAGCAGCCAAGAATACAGGGCTGGCGAGCAGTACTTC.

There are a few counts of this clonotype. This chain connects TRBV20-1 to TRBJ1-2, with D hard to call. V lost 2 bases and J 2 bases, leaving 6 bases between the germline ends. The CDR3 covers 12 residues. The germline V gene encodes CDR1 DFQATT and CDR2 SNEGSKA (reference sequence). DNA of the CDR3: TGCAGTGCTAGAACGGTGAACTATGGCTACACCTTC. As protein: CSARTVNYGYTF.

J is TRBJ2-5 and V is TRBV6-5; D remains ambiguous. CDR3 size: 15 residues. Germline V lookup: CDR1 MNHEY, CDR2 SVGAGI. V lost 2 bases, J lost 11 bases, and 21 bases lay in between. The CDR3 protein is CASSYQAVKSNEQYF. In DNA, the CDR3 is TGTGCCAGCAGTTACCAGGCGGTTAAGAGCAATGAGCAGTACTTC.

The V call is TRBV29-1, the J call TRBJ2-1; maybe TRBD2 (7 bases). CDR3 length: 13 amino acids. Germline V gene sequence: CDR1 SQVTM, CDR2 ANQGSEA. Between the trimmed V and J ends, which lost 4 bases and 9 bases, there was a span of 16 bases. The chain's CDR3 is CSVVSGKGGEQFF. The CDR3 DNA is TGCAGCGTTGTAAGCGGGAAGGGGGGTGAGCAGTTCTTC.

This clonotype was found a few times. The chain carries TRBV5-6 and TRBJ2-5; D might be TRBD1 (6 bases). Deletions cut 4 bases from V and 0 bases from J, with 13 bases between. The CDR3 is 15 residues long. Germline assignment: CDR1 SGHDT and CDR2 YYEEEE. The CDR3 sequence: CASSRRTEYQETQYF. CDR3 nucleotide sequence: TGTGCCAGCAGCAGACGGACAGAGTACCAAGAGACCCAGTACTTC.

V is TRBV10-3 and J is TRBJ1-2; D not certain. Looked up from germline, CDR1 is ENHRY and CDR2 is SYGVKD. V was pared by 3 bases and J by 13 bases, with 9 bases between. The CDR3 totals 10 residues. Written as DNA, the CDR3 is TGTGCCATCAGTGAACTGGGGATCACCTTC. This gives the protein CAISELGITF.

The J gene is TRBJ2-5, the V gene TRBV10-3, with D unclear. V was pared by 10 bases and J by 5 bases, with 17 bases between. Germline V gives CDR1 ENHRY, CDR2 SYGVKD. This CDR3 comprises 13 residues. As DNA, the CDR3 is TGTGCCACCAAGGCGTCCCAAGGGGAGACCCAGTACTTC. Residues: CATKASQGETQYF.

The chain has TRBV6-2 or TRBV6-3 and TRBJ2-7; 9 bases map to TRBD1. The length of the CDR3 is 18 residues. Germline CDR1 is MNHEY and CDR2 is SVGEGT. The V segment lost 0 bases and the J segment 5 bases; nucleotides outside the gene matches: 14. The CDR3 sequence is CASSYSSYRGQGGHEQYF. CDR3 bases: TGTGCCAGCAGTTACTCGAGTTATCGGGGACAGGGCGGCCACGAGCAGTACTTC.

On this clonotype itself: At one end, the junction sequence differs from germline, possibly due to a read error. This rearrangement joins TRBV5-1 to TRBJ2-1; D possibly corresponds to TRBD2 (5 bases). Per germline, CDR1 SGHRS and CDR2 YFSETQ. The CDR3 covers 12 residues. The CDR3 coding sequence is TGCGCCAGCAGCTCAGACTACTATGAGCAGTTCTTC. Translation gives CASSSDYYEQFF.

The J gene is TRBJ2-1, the V gene TRBV5-6, with 8 bases that match TRBD1. The J segment lost 2 bases and the V segment lost 2 bases, leaving 3 bases of the junction unmatched. Germline V CDR1 and CDR2: SGHDT, YYEEEE. This CDR3 is built from 15 residues. In DNA form, the CDR3 reads TGTGCCAGCAGCTTTCAGGACAGGGCCTACAATGAGCAGTTCTTC. Translated, it gives CASSFQDRAYNEQFF.

In its sample, this clonotype was seen a few times. This sequence joins TRBV7-6 and TRBJ2-7; tentatively, D is TRBD2 (6 bases). The V end was cut by 1 base, the J end by 5 bases, with 15 bases between. This CDR3 is 15 amino acids long. Germline V gene data show CDR1 as SGHVS and CDR2 as FNYEAQ. The CDR3 region is CASSLGSGGGHEQYF. In DNA form, the CDR3 reads TGTGCCAGCAGCTTAGGTTCCGGGGGAGGACACGAGCAGTACTTC.

This clonotype was seen only a few times. The chain joins TRBV5-1 to TRBJ2-1; D is possibly TRBD2 (5 bases). CDR1 is SGHRS, CDR2 YFSETQ, per germline. The CDR3 spans 13 residues. Trimming cost V 3 bases and J 6 bases, with 10 bases left between them. The CDR3 loop reads CASSWTLGNEQFF. In DNA, the CDR3 is TGCGCCAGCAGCTGGACTCTCGGCAATGAGCAGTTCTTC.

This clonotype was found a few times. The chain joins TRBV12-3 or TRBV12-4 to TRBJ2-7, with 10 bases fitting TRBD2. The CDR3 is 15 residues long. V gave up 4 bases and J gave up 10 bases; unmatched junction bases: 13. CDR3 in amino acids: CASSSRTSGLLSQYF. In nucleotides, the CDR3 is TGTGCCAGCAGTTCCCGGACTAGCGGCCTTCTGTCCCAGTACTTC.

The V and J genes are TRBV15 and TRBJ1-6; 7 bases match TRBD1. With 3 bases clipped from V and 10 bases from J, the junction kept 3 bases outside the gene matches. This CDR3 is 13 amino acids long. CDR1 and CDR2 (germline): LNHNV, YYDKDF (reference sequence). CDR3 sequence: CATSSTGVSPLHF. The CDR3 nucleotides are TGTGCCACCAGCAGTACAGGGGTCTCACCCCTCCACTTT. The variable domain in full, with the rest retrieved from reference TRBV15 and TRBJ1-6, is DAMVIQNPRYQVTQFGKPVTLSCSQTLNHNVMYWYQQKSSQAPKLLFHYYDKDFNNEADTPDNFQSRRPNTSFCFLDIRSPGLGDTAMYLCATSSTGVSPLHFGNGTRLTVT.

Only one count was recorded for this clonotype. This sequence joins TRBV15 and TRBJ1-2, with D hard to call. This CDR3 spans 14 amino acids. Trimming left V 0 bases short and J 5 bases short, with 10 bases between. In germline, CDR1 is LNHNV, CDR2 YYDKDF (reference sequence). The CDR3 is CATSRDRTRYGYTF. The CDR3 bases are TGTGCCACCAGCAGAGACAGGACGAGGTATGGCTACACCTTC.

V gene TRBV27 combines with J gene TRBJ2-7, with D tentatively TRBD1 or TRBD2 (6 bases each). The CDR3 loop spans 15 amino acids. CDR1 MNHEY and CDR2 SMNVEV come from the germline V gene (reference sequence). Trimming took off 4 bases at V and 7 bases at J, with 20 bases between the two ends. CDR3 bases: TGTGCCAGCAGTTATCTCACAGGAGGGCAGGGGGAGCAGTACTTC. Translating gives CASSYLTGGQGEQYF.

This clonotype was detected only once. V usage is TRBV7-8 and J usage is TRBJ1-2; a weak D match, TRBD1 (6 bases). The CDR3 loop spans 15 amino acids. The ends were cut back, 5 bases at V and 2 bases at J, with 15 bases in the middle. Germline V gene data show CDR1 as SGHVS and CDR2 as FQNEAQ. DNA for the CDR3: TGTGCCAGCAGCATGCTCAGGGGAAGGAACTATGGCTACACCTTC. Protein: CASSMLRGRNYGYTF.

This chain links TRBV6-2 or TRBV6-3 with TRBJ2-4; perhaps TRBD2 as D (6 bases). The DNA end favors TRBJ2-7, so the J call may be wrong. Germline CDR1 and CDR2: MNHEY and SVGEGT. CDR3 length equals 15 residues. CDR3 nucleotide sequence: TGTGCCAGCAGTCCCCCTATAGGGAGGACATACGAGCAGTACTTC. Translated: CASSPPIGRTYEQYF.

This clonotype has more than one count but fewer than ten. This chain uses TRBV7-8 with TRBJ2-5; TRBD1 might be the D (7 bases). Germline V CDR1 and CDR2: SGHVS, FQNEAQ. CDR3 length equals 14 residues. V was shortened by 6 bases and J by 4 bases, with 15 bases between the two germline ends. As DNA, the CDR3 is TGTGCCAGCAGGCGGGACAGAGTTTTAGAGACCCAGTACTTC. Encoded protein: CASRRDRVLETQYF.

This rearrangement joins TRBV9 to TRBJ1-2, with 9 positions matching TRBD1. The length of the CDR3 is 18 residues. From germline, CDR1 is SGDLS and CDR2 YYNGEE. V trimming: 4 bases; J trimming: 3 bases; junction bases outside the gene matches: 16. CDR3 nucleotide sequence: TGTGCCAGCAGCACACGGATCCCCCGGGACAGGGTTGACTATGGCTACACCTTC. It translates to CASSTRIPRDRVDYGYTF.

This clonotype was observed a few times. The chain couples TRBV11-1 to TRBJ2-7; D is perhaps TRBD1 (5 bases). The CDR3 is 15 residues long. CDR1 is SGHAT and CDR2 is FQDESV in the germline V gene (reference sequence). The ends were cut back, 3 bases at V and 5 bases at J, with 17 bases in the middle. The CDR3 region is CASSFVRKGINEQYF. CDR3 DNA sequence: TGTGCCAGCAGCTTTGTTAGGAAGGGGATCAACGAGCAGTACTTC.

This chain joins TRBV3-1 and TRBJ2-7, with D perhaps given as TRBD1 or TRBD2 (5 bases each). Gene TRBJ2-5 matches the end of the DNA better, so the J call may be wrong. CDR1 and CDR2 (germline): LGHDT, YNNKEL (reference sequence). The CDR3 consists of 12 residues. The CDR3 DNA sequence: TGTGCCAGCAGCCTTCGGGACGGGACCCAGTACTTC. This encodes CASSLRDGTQYF.

CDR3 bases: TGCAGTGCTTGCCTGGAGCCACGGGATACGCAGTATTTT. It translates to CSACLEPRDTQYF. The rearrangement links TRBV20-1 to TRBJ2-3; D is ambiguous. Germline CDR1 is DFQATT and CDR2 is SNEGSKA (reference sequence). V was clipped by 5 bases and J by 6 bases, with 15 bases between them. The CDR3 runs to 13 residues.

The chain carries TRBV29-1 and TRBJ1-1; maybe TRBD1 (6 bases). Trimming cost V 2 bases and J 1 base, with 14 bases left between them. Germline CDR1 is SQVTM and CDR2 is ANQGSEA. The CDR3 loop spans 15 amino acids. DNA of the CDR3: TGCAGCGTTGAATTGCAGGGAGGGGGGAACACTGAAGCTTTCTTT. Its translation is CSVELQGGGNTEAFF.